A single T cell receptor (beta chain) is shown here with its context. Its antigen is unidentified. The CDR3 is 12 residues long. Deletions cut 8 bases from V and 6 bases from J, with 17 bases between. CDR1 is DFQATT and CDR2 is SNEGSKA in the germline V gene (reference sequence). This specimen belongs to a study of T cells in Graves' hyperthyroidism and ophthalmopathy. For the diagnoses, clinical symptoms, serum thyroxine and TRAb, thyroid ultrasound and orbital computed tomography were used. Using roughly 9.4 ml of fresh peripheral blood, PBMCs were prepared. Study-wide results and caveats: Among clonotypes expanded in thyroid above 0.001, most were also found in blood.

Researchers amplified the TCR beta CDR3 regions from RNA transcripts. First-round RT-PCR with HTBI primers amplified the TCR CDR3 region. Using its own MiXCR run on the multiplex PCR reads, TCRdb lists one record per CDR3 protein. The sample has approximately 560,000 distinct CDR3 sequences; around 16% are singletons. The chain combines TRBV20-1 with TRBJ2-7, with D tentatively TRBD2 (7 bases). The source material was blood. This receptor was taken from a woman younger than 45 with Graves' hyperthyroidism. The DNA for the CDR3 is TGCAGTTCCAAACGGGGGGCTGCCGAGCAGTACTTC. Encoded protein: CSSKRGAAEQYF.